This TCR beta chain was sequenced in a study of T cell repertoires in cytomegalovirus infection. Study outcomes and limitations: Summed frequency of shared TCR beta families picked out CMV carriers who also had the relevant HLA.

The CDR3 length is 15 residues. Trimming took 5 bases from V and 2 from J, leaving 13 bases between them. Germline V CDR1 and CDR2: MNHNY, SVGAGI (reference sequence). This clonotype was counted only a few times. Its antigen is not identified. TCRdb independently ran MiXCR on the reads; one entry per CDR3 protein. The table lists 700,000 to 950,000 distinct CDR3 sequences, less than 35% of them singletons. The sequences come from cultured CD8+ T cells from PBMCs, collected from culture after CMV antigen stimulation. This clonotype originated in a human donor in good health (CMV status not recorded). Some clones in this sample may be carry-over from other donors' samples. This chain connects TRBV6-6 to TRBJ1-3; no reliable D call. The CDR3 coding sequence is TGTGCCAGCAGTGAGCGGGGAGCGGCTGGAAACACCATATATTTT. Its translation: CASSERGAAGNTIYF.